The TCR beta chain described here comes from a study of blood T cell repertoires in COVID-19. In the study overall: The cDNA or gDNA used as material had been derived from T cells, B-cell-depleted T cells, or PBMCs.

Trimming removed 6 bases at V and 1 base at J, with 10 bases between. Germline CDR1 is LNHDA and CDR2 is SQIVND (reference sequence). The CDR3 length is 15 residues. Participants came from under 30 US areas, aged about 18 to 100 years. Self-reported history from a screening survey and questionnaire set each donor's cohort. This clone was seen only once. Only in-frame clones appear in the TCRdb table, and some are missing; sequencing was by immunoSEQ multiplex PCR. The sample consists of around 85,000 clones, approximately 90% of them appearing once. The receptor was derived from a woman aged 50 to 60 with acute COVID-19. V gene TRBV19 combines with J gene TRBJ2-6; TRBD1 might be the D (5 bases). Sequenced: PBMCs or T cells enriched from blood (not recorded which). In DNA, the CDR3 is TGTGCCAGTAGCCAGACAGTGTCTGGGGCCAACGTCCTGACTTTC. Translating gives CASSQTVSGANVLTF.